This T cell receptor (beta chain) stems from a study of blood T cell repertoires in COVID-19. On the study more broadly: COVID-19 samples, acute and convalescent, were from the United States, Italy and Spain. T cells, B-cell-depleted T cells, or PBMCs supplied cDNA or gDNA.

The CDR3 extends over 12 amino acids. V was clipped by 3 bases and J by 7 bases, with 7 bases between them. Germline V gives CDR1 SGHAT, CDR2 FQNNGV. Clones were read by immunoSEQ multiplex PCR, and TCRdb kept only the in-frame ones, dropping some. The sample has some 67,000 clones; roughly three quarters are singletons. Sequenced sample: peripheral blood. The chain links TRBV11-2 to TRBJ2-1; D is unclear. The receptor comes from a woman aged 55-75 years with acute or convalescent COVID-19. The CDR3 reads CASSFLGNEQFF. The CDR3 DNA follows: TGTGCCAGCAGCTTCCTCGGGAATGAGCAGTTCTTC.